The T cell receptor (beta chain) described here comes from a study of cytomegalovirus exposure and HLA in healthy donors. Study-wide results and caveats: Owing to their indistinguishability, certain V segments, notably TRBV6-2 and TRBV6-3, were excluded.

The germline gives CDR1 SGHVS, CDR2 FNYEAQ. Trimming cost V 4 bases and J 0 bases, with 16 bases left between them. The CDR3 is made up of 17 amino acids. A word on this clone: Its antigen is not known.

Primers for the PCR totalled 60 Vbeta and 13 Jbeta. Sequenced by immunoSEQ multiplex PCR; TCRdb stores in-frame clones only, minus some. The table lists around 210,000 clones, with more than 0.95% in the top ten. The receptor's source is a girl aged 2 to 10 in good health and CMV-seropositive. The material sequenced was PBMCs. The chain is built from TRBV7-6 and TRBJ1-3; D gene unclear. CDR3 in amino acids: CASSSASGSNSGNTIYF. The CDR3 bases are TGTGCCAGCAGCTCTGCTTCCGGGTCTAACTCTGGAAACACCATATATTTT.